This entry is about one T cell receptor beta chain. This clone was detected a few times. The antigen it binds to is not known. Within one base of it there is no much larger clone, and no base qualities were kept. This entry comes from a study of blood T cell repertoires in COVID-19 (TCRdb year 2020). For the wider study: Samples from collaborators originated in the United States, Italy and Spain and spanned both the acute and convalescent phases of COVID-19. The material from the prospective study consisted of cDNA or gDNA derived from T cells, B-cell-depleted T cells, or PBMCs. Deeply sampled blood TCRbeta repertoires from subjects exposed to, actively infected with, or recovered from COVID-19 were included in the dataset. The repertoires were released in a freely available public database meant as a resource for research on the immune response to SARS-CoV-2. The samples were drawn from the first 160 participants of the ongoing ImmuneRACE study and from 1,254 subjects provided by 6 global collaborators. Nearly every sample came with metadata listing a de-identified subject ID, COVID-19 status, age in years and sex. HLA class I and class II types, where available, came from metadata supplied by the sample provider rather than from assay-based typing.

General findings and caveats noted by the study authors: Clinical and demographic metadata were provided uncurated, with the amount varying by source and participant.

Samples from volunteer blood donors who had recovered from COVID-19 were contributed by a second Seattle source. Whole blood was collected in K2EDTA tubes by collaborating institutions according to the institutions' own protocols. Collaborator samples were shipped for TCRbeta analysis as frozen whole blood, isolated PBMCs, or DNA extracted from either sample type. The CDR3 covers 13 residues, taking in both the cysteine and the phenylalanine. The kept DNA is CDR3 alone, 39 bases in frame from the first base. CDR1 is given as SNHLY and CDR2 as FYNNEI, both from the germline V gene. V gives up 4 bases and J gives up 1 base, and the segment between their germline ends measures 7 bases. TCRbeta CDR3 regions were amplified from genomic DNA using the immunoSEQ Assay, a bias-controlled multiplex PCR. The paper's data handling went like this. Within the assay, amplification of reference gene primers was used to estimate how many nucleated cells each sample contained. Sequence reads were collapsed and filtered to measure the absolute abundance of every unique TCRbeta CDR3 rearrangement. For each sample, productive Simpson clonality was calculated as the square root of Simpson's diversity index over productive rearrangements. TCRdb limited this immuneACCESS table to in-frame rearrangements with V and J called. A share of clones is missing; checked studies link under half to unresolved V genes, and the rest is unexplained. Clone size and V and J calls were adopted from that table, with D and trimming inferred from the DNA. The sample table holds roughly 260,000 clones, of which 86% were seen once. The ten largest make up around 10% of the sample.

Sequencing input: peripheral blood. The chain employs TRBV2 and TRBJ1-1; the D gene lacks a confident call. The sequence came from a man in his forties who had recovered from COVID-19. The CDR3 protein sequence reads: CASSGQPNTEAFF. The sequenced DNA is TGTGCCAGCAGTGGACAACCGAACACTGAAGCTTTCTTT.